The clone carrying this T cell receptor beta chain came up once. Some clones are missing from TCRdb's copy, which holds only in-frame ones; the method was immunoSEQ multiplex PCR. The data contain about 120,000 clones, approximately 80% of them singletons. The sample originates from a study of identifying expanded T cells in peripheral blood. The TCR comes from a person aged 18 to 75 in good health. The sample consisted of blood.

CDR3 sequence (DNA): TGTGCCAGCAGCGGACTTACAGGCACCTACGAGCAGTACTTC. Protein: CASSGLTGTYEQYF. This sequence joins TRBV7-6 and TRBJ2-7; D could derive from TRBD1 or TRBD2 (5 bases each). CDR1 is SGHVS, CDR2 FNYEAQ, per germline. The V gene lost 5 bases and the J gene lost 2 bases, with 13 bases spanning the gap. This CDR3 has 14 residues.